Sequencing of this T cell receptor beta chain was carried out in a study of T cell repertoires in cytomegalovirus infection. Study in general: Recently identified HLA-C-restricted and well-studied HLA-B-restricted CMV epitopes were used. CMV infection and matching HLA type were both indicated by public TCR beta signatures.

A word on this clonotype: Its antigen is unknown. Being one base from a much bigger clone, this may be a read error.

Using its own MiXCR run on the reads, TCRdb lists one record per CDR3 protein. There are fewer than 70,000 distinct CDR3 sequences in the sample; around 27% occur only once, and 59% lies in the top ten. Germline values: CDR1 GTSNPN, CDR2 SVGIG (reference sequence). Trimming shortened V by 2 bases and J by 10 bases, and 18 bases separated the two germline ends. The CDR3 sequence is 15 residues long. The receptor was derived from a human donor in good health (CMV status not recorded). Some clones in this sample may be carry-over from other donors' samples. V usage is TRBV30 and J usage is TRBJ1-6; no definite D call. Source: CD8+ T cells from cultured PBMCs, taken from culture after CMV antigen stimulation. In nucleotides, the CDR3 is TGTGCCTGGAGTCACGACGGGTTTACGGGGTCACCCCTCCACTTT. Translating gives CAWSHDGFTGSPLHF.